This T cell receptor beta chain was identified in a study of T cell changes during pregnancy in multiple sclerosis. Here immunoSEQ multiplex PCR was the method, and the copy in TCRdb shows in-frame clones only, minus some. Seen here are some 38,000 clones, roughly 89% observed once, and the top ten hold around 0.52%. V was clipped by 3 bases and J by 0 bases, with 3 bases between them. The CDR3 runs 14 residues. Germline CDR1 reads MGHDK; CDR2 reads SYGVNS. The genes are TRBV25-1 and TRBJ1-6, with D hard to call. Material: CD4+ T cells from peripheral blood mononuclear cells, obtained in the second trimester of pregnancy. The clonotype was recovered from a female donor with multiple sclerosis, enrolled in a pregnancy study. The DNA of the CDR3 is TGTGCCAGCAGTGACAGCTCCTATAATTCACCCCTCCACTTT. It encodes CASSDSSYNSPLHF.